One sample yielded the 8 T cell receptor beta chains listed below, sequenced in a study of molecular identifiers for immune sequencing clone quantification. MiXCR was run by TCRdb on the PCR reads, yielding one entry per CDR3 protein. Here the sample spans about 510,000 distinct CDR3 sequences, roughly 24% being singletons. Sequencing input: naive CD8+ T cells from blood, with Jurkat cell RNA spiked in. Specified subset: FACS-sorted CD8+CD4-CCR7+CD45RA+ naive T cells. The source of these receptors is a human donor in good health. Some libraries in this study had Jurkat cell RNA spiked in.

J is TRBJ1-1 and V is TRBV4-1; 7 bases fit TRBD1. Germline CDR1 and CDR2: MGHRA and YSYEKL. This CDR3 spans 15 amino acids. J lost 6 bases, V lost 0 bases, and 7 bases had no gene match. CDR3 sequence reads: CASSQDTGEDPEAFF. The CDR3, as DNA: TGCGCCAGCAGCCAAGATACAGGGGAGGACCCTGAAGCTTTCTTT.

In its sample, this clonotype was seen a few times. Possible read error: a much larger clone is one base away. V gene TRBV5-1 combines with J gene TRBJ2-7; D is ambiguous. CDR1 is SGHRS and CDR2 is YFSETQ in the germline V gene. The CDR3 runs 13 residues. Trimming left V 3 bases short and J 5 bases short, with 12 bases between. The CDR3: CASSSFRRDEQYF. The CDR3 DNA reads TGCGCCAGCAGCTCGTTCCGAAGGGACGAGCAGTACTTC.

A few counts support this clonotype. The chain joins TRBV19 to TRBJ1-1; D is uncertain. The germline V gene encodes CDR1 LNHDA and CDR2 SQIVND (reference sequence). This CDR3 region has 13 residues. V lost 6 bases to trimming and J lost 2 bases, with 10 bases between them. CDR3 DNA: TGTGCCAGTAGGCTGGGCGGCAACACTGAAGCTTTCTTT. This codes for CASRLGGNTEAFF.

Ten or more counts support this clonotype. V is TRBV29-1 and J is TRBJ1-1; D might be TRBD1 (6 bases). CDR1 SQVTM and CDR2 ANQGSEA come from the germline V gene. The ends were cut back, 7 bases at V and 6 bases at J, with 15 bases in the middle. The CDR3 has 12 residues. CDR3 in amino acids: CSAKAQGAEAFF. The CDR3 nucleotides read TGCAGCGCCAAAGCACAGGGTGCTGAAGCTTTCTTT.

Note on this clonotype: Given a much more abundant clone one base away, this may be a read error. The CDR3 protein is CASSPEQGLSHYGYTF. The CDR3, as DNA: TGCGCCAGCAGCCCAGAGCAGGGCTTATCTCACTATGGCTACACCTTC. This chain joins TRBV4-1 and TRBJ1-2; weak D call: TRBD1 (5 bases). This CDR3 spans 16 amino acids. Trimming stripped 4 bases from V and 3 bases from J, with 18 bases between. Germline V gene data show CDR1 as MGHRA and CDR2 as YSYEKL.

The chain joins TRBV7-9 to TRBJ1-1; D gene ambiguous. CDR1 SEHNR and CDR2 FQNEAQ come from the germline V gene (reference sequence). The CDR3 is 15 residues long. Between the trimmed V and J ends, which lost 1 base and 3 bases, there was a span of 12 bases. The CDR3: CASSLEWAGHTEAFF. DNA of the CDR3: TGTGCCAGCAGCTTAGAATGGGCAGGACACACTGAAGCTTTCTTT.

As for this clonotype: This could be a read error, since a much larger clone is one nucleotide away. Since the CDR3 does not end with the conserved phenylalanine or tryptophan, this likely comes from a read error. This sequence joins TRBV6-5 and TRBJ2-5; no clear D. Trimming pared 0 bases from V and 5 bases from J, leaving 10 bases between. The CDR3 has 14 amino acids. Germline V CDR1 and CDR2: MNHEY, SVGAGI. CDR3 in amino acids: CASSYSEGHETQYY. CDR3 DNA sequence: TGTGCCAGCAGTTACTCTGAAGGGCACGAGACCCAGTACTAC.

For this clonotype: This may stem from a read error, because a much larger clone lies one nucleotide away. Since no conserved phenylalanine or tryptophan closes the CDR3, a read error is the likely cause. The chain uses TRBV28 and TRBJ2-3; D gene unclear. CDR1 and CDR2 (germline): MDHEN, SYDVKM. V was pared by 6 bases and J by 6 bases, with 16 bases between. CDR3 length equals 14 residues. CDR3: CASRVRAPADTQYS. CDR3 DNA sequence: TGTGCCAGCAGGGTCCGGGCCCCGGCCGATACGCAGTATTCT.